This T cell receptor (beta chain) was obtained from a study of monozygotic twins with inflammatory bowel disease. Study-wide points: Extra variability in the repertoires of patients may have come from differing immunosuppressive treatments. Researchers report that IBD patients shared fewer clonotypes with others than healthy twins, especially amid disease activity. Support for any single strong IBD-associated signal or clonotype was not found.

Worth noting for this clonotype: The antigen remains undetermined.

Sampling involved one blood draw (less than 2.7 ml) for every donor. TCRdb re-called the 5' RACE reads and gives one entry per CDR3 protein, without DNA. The table for this sample gives 200,000 to 250,000 distinct CDR3 sequences. Germline V gene lookup returns CDR1 SGHRS and CDR2 YFSETQ. CDR3 length: 12 residues. Material: blood. The receptor comes from a human donor with ulcerative colitis or Crohn's disease, or a healthy co-twin of an affected twin (not recorded which). The chain is built from TRBV5-1 and TRBJ2-5; the TRBD2 assignment by TCRdb is unverifiable without DNA. CDR3 in amino acids: CASSTAGETQYF. The whole variable domain, filled in from reference TRBV5-1 and TRBJ2-5, reads KAGVTQTPRYLIKTRGQQVTLSCSPISGHRSVSWYQQTPGQGLQFLFEYFSETQRNKGNFPGRFSGRQFSNSRSEMNVSTLELGDSALYLCASSTAGETQYFGPGTRLLVL.